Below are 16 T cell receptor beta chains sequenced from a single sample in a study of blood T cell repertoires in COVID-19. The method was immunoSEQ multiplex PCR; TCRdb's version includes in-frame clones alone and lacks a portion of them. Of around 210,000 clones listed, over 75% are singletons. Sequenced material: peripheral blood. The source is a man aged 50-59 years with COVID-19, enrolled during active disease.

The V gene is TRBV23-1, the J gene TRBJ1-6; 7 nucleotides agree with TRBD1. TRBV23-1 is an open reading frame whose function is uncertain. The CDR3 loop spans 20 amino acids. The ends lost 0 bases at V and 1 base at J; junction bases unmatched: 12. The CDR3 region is CASSQSSRGVRGSYNSPLHF. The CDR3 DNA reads TGCGCCAGCAGTCAATCGTCCAGGGGGGTGCGTGGGTCCTATAATTCACCCCTCCACTTT.

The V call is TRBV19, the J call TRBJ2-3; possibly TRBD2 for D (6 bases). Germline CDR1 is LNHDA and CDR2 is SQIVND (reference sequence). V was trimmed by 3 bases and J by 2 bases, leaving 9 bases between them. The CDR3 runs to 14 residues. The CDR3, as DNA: TGTGCCAGTAGTATCCCTAGCGCCACAGATACGCAGTATTTT. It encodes CASSIPSATDTQYF.

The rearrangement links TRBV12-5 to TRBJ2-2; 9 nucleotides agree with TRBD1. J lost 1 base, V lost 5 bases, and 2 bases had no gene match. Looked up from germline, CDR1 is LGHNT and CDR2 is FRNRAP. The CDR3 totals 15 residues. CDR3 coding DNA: TGTGCTAGTGGTCAGGGACAGGGGAACACCGGGGAGCTGTTTTTT. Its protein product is CASGQGQGNTGELFF.

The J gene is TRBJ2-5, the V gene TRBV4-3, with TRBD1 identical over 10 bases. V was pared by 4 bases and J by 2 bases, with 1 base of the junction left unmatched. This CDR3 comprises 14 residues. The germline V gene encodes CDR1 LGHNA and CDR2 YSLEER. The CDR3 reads CASSPDRGQETQYF. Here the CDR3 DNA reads TGCGCCAGCAGCCCGGACAGGGGGCAAGAGACCCAGTACTTC.

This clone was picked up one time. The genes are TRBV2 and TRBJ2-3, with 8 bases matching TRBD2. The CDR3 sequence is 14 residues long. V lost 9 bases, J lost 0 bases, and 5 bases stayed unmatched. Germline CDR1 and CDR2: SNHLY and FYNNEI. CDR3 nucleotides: TGTGCCAGAATTAGCGGGAAGAGCACAGATACGCAGTATTTT. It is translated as CARISGKSTDTQYF.

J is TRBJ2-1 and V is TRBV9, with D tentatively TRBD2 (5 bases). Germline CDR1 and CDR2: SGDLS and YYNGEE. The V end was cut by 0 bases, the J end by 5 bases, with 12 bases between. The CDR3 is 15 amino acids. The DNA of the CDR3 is TGTGCCAGCAGCGTAGAGGGAGCTCGTCACAATGAGCAGTTCTTC. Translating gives CASSVEGARHNEQFF.

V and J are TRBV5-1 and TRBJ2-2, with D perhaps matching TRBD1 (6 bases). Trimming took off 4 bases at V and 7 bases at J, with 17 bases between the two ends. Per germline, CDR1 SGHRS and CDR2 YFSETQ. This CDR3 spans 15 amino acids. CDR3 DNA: TGCGCCAGCAGCCAGACAGGAAAAAGCGGCGGGGAGCTGTTTTTT. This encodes CASSQTGKSGGELFF.

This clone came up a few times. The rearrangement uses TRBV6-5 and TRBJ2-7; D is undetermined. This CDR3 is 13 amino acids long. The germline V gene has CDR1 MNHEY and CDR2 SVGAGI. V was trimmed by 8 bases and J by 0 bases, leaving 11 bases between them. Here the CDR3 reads CASSRPSSYEQYF. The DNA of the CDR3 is TGTGCCAGCTCACGGCCTAGCTCCTACGAGCAGTACTTC.

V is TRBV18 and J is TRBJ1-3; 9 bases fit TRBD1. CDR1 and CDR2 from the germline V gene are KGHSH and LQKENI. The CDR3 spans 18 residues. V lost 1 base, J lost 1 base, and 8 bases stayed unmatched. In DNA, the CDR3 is TGTGCCAGCTCACCACGAGTTGGACAGGGGACTTCTGGAAACACCATATATTTT. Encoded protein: CASSPRVGQGTSGNTIYF. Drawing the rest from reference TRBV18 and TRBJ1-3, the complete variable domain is NAGVMQNPRHLVRRRGQEARLRCSPMKGHSHVYWYRQLPEEGLKFMVYLQKENIIDESGMPKERFSAEFPKEGPSILRIQQVVRGDSAAYFCASSPRVGQGTSGNTIYFGEGSWLTVV.

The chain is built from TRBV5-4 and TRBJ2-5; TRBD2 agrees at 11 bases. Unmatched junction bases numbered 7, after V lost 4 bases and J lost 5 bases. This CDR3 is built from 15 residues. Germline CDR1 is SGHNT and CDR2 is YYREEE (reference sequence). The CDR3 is CASSRLAGGPETQYF. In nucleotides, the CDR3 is TGTGCCAGCAGCAGGCTAGCGGGAGGTCCGGAGACCCAGTACTTC.

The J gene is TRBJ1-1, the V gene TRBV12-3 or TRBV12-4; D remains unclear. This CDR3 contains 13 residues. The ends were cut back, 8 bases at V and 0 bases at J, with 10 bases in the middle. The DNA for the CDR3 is TGTGCCAGCCAGGTGACGGTGAACACTGAAGCTTTCTTT. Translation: CASQVTVNTEAFF.

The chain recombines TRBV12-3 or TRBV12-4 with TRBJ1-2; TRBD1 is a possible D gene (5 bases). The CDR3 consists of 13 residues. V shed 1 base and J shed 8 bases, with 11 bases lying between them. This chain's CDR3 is CASSLGTSGGYTF. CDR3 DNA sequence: TGTGCCAGCAGTTTAGGGACATCTGGGGGCTACACCTTC.

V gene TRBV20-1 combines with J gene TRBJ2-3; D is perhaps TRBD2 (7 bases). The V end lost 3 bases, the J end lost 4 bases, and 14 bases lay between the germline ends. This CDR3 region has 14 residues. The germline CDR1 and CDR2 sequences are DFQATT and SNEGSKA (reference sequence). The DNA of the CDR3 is TGCAGTGCTAGTCCGGGGGGCCCTGCAGATACGCAGTATTTT. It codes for CSASPGGPADTQYF.

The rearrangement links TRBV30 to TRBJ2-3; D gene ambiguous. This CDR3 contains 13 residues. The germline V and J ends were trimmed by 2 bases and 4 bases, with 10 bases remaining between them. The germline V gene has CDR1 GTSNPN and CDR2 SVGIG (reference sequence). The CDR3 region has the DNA TGTGCCTGGAGTTCGCTGAGAGCAGATACGCAGTATTTT. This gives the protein CAWSSLRADTQYF.

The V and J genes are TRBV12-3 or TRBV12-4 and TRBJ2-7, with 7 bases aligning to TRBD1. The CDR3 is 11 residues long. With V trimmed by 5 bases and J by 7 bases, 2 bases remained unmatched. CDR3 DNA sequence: TGTGCCAGCAGTGCACAGGGGGAGCAGTACTTC. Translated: CASSAQGEQYF.

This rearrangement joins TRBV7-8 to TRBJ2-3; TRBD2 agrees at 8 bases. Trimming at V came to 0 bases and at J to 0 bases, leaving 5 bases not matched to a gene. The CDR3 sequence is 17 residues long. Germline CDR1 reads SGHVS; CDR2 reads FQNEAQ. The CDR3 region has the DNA TGTGCCAGCAGCTTAGCCTCTGCGGGGGGTAGCACAGATACGCAGTATTTT. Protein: CASSLASAGGSTDTQYF.